The 21 T cell receptor beta chains listed next were all sequenced from one sample in a study of blood T cell repertoires in COVID-19. The repertoire was sequenced with immunoSEQ multiplex PCR; TCRdb's copy has only in-frame clones and lacks some. The sample consists of approximately 230,000 clones, about nine tenths of them appearing once. Sequencing used peripheral blood. All receptors come from a young man who had recovered from COVID-19.

This clone was found many times. The rearrangement joins TRBV27 to TRBJ1-3; TRBD1 matches 8 bases. The CDR3 extends over 16 amino acids. V lost 4 bases to trimming and J lost 5 bases; unmatched junction nucleotides: 10. Germline CDR1 MNHEY, CDR2 SMNVEV (reference sequence). This CDR3 reads CASSSLGQGERNTIYF. The DNA for the CDR3 is TGTGCCAGCAGTTCCCTTGGACAGGGAGAGCGAAACACCATATATTTT.

The chain is built from TRBV14 and TRBJ2-1; TRBD1 is a possible D gene (6 bases). The CDR3 covers 14 residues. Trimming pared 3 bases from V and 9 bases from J, leaving 15 bases between. Germline CDR1 SGHDN, CDR2 FVKESK. The CDR3 nucleotides are TGTGCCAGCAGCCAGGAAACAGGGCCTGGTGAGCAGTTCTTC. This gives the protein CASSQETGPGEQFF.

The table lists this clone with a count of one. This chain joins TRBV30 and TRBJ2-7; a weak D match, TRBD1 (5 bases). CDR1 GTSNPN and CDR2 SVGIG come from the germline V gene (reference sequence). The germline V and J ends were trimmed by 4 bases and 0 bases, with 13 bases remaining between them. The CDR3 contains 14 residues. For the CDR3, the DNA is TGTGCCTGGATGGGGCAGTCCGGCTCCTACGAGCAGTACTTC. Protein product: CAWMGQSGSYEQYF.

CDR3: CASSYSSLVQFF. The CDR3 nucleotides read TGTGCCAGCAGTTACTCGAGTCTGGTCCAGTTCTTC. The rearrangement links TRBV6-6 to TRBJ2-1; no firm D call. V lost 0 bases to trimming and J lost 13 bases, with 10 bases between them. The CDR3 contains 12 residues. Germline lookup yields CDR1 MNHNY and CDR2 SVGAGI (reference sequence).

This chain connects TRBV29-1 to TRBJ1-1; D not certain. This CDR3 comprises 15 residues. Per the germline V gene, CDR1 is SQVTM and CDR2 is ANQGSEA. V was clipped by 2 bases and J by 7 bases, with 20 bases between them. The DNA for the CDR3 is TGCAGCGTTGAAAGAGCGGGATCGCTATTTGGTGAAGCTTTCTTT. Translated, it gives CSVERAGSLFGEAFF.

This clone is a singleton in its sample. The chain recombines TRBV1 with TRBJ2-1; TRBD2 is the table's D call, not checked against the DNA. TRBV1 corresponds to a pseudogene. This CDR3 is built from 16 residues. CDR3 sequence (DNA): TGCACCAGCAGCCAAGATAAGCGGGGCCCCTACAATGAGCAGTTCTTC. Translated: CTSSQDKRGPYNEQFF.

The rearrangement uses TRBV6-6 and TRBJ1-5; a weak D match, TRBD1 (6 bases). This CDR3 contains 15 residues. Trimming shortened V by 6 bases and J by 0 bases, and 12 bases separated the two germline ends. Germline V gene data show CDR1 as MNHNY and CDR2 as SVGAGI (reference sequence). The CDR3 DNA is TGTGCCAGCAGAACGGACAGTAATAGCAATCAGCCCCAGCATTTT. This gives the protein CASRTDSNSNQPQHF.

The V call is TRBV11-2, the J call TRBJ2-2; TRBD2 aligns across 7 bases. CDR1 and CDR2 (germline): SGHAT, FQNNGV. After removal of 5 bases from V and 4 bases from J, the junction contained 13 bases not matched to a gene. The CDR3 is 17 residues long. CDR3 residues: CASSLPTSRLLTGELFF. CDR3 bases: TGTGCCAGCAGCCTACCGACTAGCCGTCTACTCACCGGGGAGCTGTTTTTT.

The chain joins TRBV7-2 to TRBJ1-2; TRBD1 matches at 8 bases. The CDR3 totals 15 residues. In germline, CDR1 is SGHTA, CDR2 FQGNSA. The trim removed 4 bases at V and 5 bases at J, leaving 9 bases unmatched. DNA for the CDR3: TGTGCCAGCAGCTCCGACAGGGGACGGTATTATGGCTACACCTTC. Its translation: CASSSDRGRYYGYTF.

The chain links TRBV7-2 to TRBJ1-3; perhaps TRBD1 as D (6 bases). CDR3 size: 17 residues. Germline CDR1 is SGHTA and CDR2 is FQGNSA. The germline V and J ends were trimmed by 1 base and 0 bases, with 13 bases remaining between them. The CDR3 DNA reads TGTGCCAGCAGCTTAGTGGGACAATTGGCCTCTGGAAACACCATATATTTT. It encodes CASSLVGQLASGNTIYF.

The genes are TRBV5-1 and TRBJ1-1, with D unclear. Germline CDR1 reads SGHRS; CDR2 reads YFSETQ. The CDR3 totals 12 residues. V lost 0 bases, J lost 3 bases, and 3 bases lay in between. The CDR3 coding sequence is TGCGCCAGCAGCTTGGCCGACACTGAAGCTTTCTTT. Translation: CASSLADTEAFF.

J is TRBJ1-2 and V is TRBV6-5, with D unresolved. Germline V gene data show CDR1 as MNHEY and CDR2 as SVGAGI. This CDR3 is built from 13 residues. V shed 10 bases and J shed 5 bases, with 17 bases lying between them. CDR3 sequence reads: CAIGEVATYGYTF. The CDR3 coding sequence is TGTGCCATCGGGGAGGTTGCCACTTATGGCTACACCTTC.

V gene TRBV5-5 combines with J gene TRBJ2-7, with 9 bases aligning to TRBD1. This CDR3 is 16 amino acids long. The germline V gene has CDR1 SGHKS and CDR2 YYEKEE (reference sequence). Trimming removed 0 bases from V and 1 base from J; junction bases left unmatched: 5. As DNA, the CDR3 is TGTGCCAGCAGCTTGGGGGACAGGGCCTATTCCTACGAGCAGTACTTC. It specifies CASSLGDRAYSYEQYF.

The table lists this clone with a few counts. The chain is built from TRBV4-2 and TRBJ1-2; unclear D gene. Germline V gene data show CDR1 as LGHNA and CDR2 as YNFKEQ. V lost 4 bases, J lost 5 bases, and 8 bases lay in between. The CDR3 covers 12 residues. CDR3 nucleotides: TGTGCCAGCAGCCCAGGATCGTATGGCTACACCTTC. Its translation is CASSPGSYGYTF.

The J gene is TRBJ1-2, the V gene TRBV9, with TRBD1 as a possible D gene (6 bases). The germline gives CDR1 SGDLS, CDR2 YYNGEE. Trimming left V 0 bases short and J 8 bases short, with 26 bases between. This CDR3 spans 18 amino acids. Here the CDR3 reads CASSVEVPGATLKYGYTF. CDR3 coding DNA: TGTGCCAGCAGCGTAGAAGTCCCAGGGGCCACCCTCAAGTACGGCTACACCTTC.

J is TRBJ1-1 and V is TRBV5-1, with TRBD1 identical over 8 bases. The ends lost 4 bases at V and 0 bases at J; junction bases unmatched: 2. The CDR3 is 14 amino acids. Germline V gene sequence: CDR1 SGHRS, CDR2 YFSETQ. The CDR3 coding sequence is TGCGCCAGCAGCCCGGACAGGGTGAACACTGAAGCTTTCTTT. Protein sequence: CASSPDRVNTEAFF. Supplemented by reference TRBV5-1 and TRBJ1-1, the full variable domain reads KAGVTQTPRYLIKTRGQQVTLSCSPISGHRSVSWYQQTPGQGLQFLFEYFSETQRNKGNFPGRFSGRQFSNSRSEMNVSTLELGDSALYLCASSPDRVNTEAFFGQGTRLTVV.

This clone is labeled as medium-sized. This chain joins TRBV25-1 and TRBJ1-2, with D possibly being TRBD1 (6 bases). CDR3 length equals 14 residues. Trimming cost V 3 bases and J 5 bases, with 13 bases left between them. The germline gives CDR1 MGHDK, CDR2 SYGVNS. The CDR3 DNA is TGTGCCAGCAGTGACACAGGGATGGGGTATGGCTACACCTTC. It specifies CASSDTGMGYGYTF.

This clone occurred a few times. The chain links TRBV3-1 (or the pseudogene TRBV3-2) to TRBJ2-1; TRBD2 agrees at 11 bases. Germline trimming cut 5 bases from V and 3 bases from J; bases unmatched to any gene: 3. The CDR3 spans 15 residues. Germline CDR1 and CDR2: LGHDT and YNNKEL (reference sequence). The CDR3 DNA is TGTGCCAGCAGCAGAACTAGCGGGGGCTACAATGAGCAGTTCTTC. Protein product: CASSRTSGGYNEQFF.

The chain carries TRBV7-2 and TRBJ2-3, with 8 bases aligning to TRBD2. Germline trimming cut 7 bases from V and 1 base from J; bases unmatched to any gene: 10. From germline, CDR1 is SGHTA and CDR2 FQGNSA. The CDR3 totals 16 residues. As DNA, the CDR3 is TGTGCCAGCATCGCTCGGGGGACTAGGGGCACAGATACGCAGTATTTT. It is translated as CASIARGTRGTDTQYF.

J is TRBJ2-3 and V is TRBV5-8, with a possible D match to TRBD2 (5 bases). The CDR3 contains 12 residues. The germline gives CDR1 SGHTS, CDR2 YDEGEE. V dropped 4 bases and J dropped 6 bases, with 9 bases sitting between them. CDR3 coding DNA: TGTGCCAGCAGCCCTAGCTCCGATACGCAGTATTTT. Translation: CASSPSSDTQYF.

The V call is TRBV4-1, the J call TRBJ1-1; D possibly corresponds to TRBD1 (5 bases). V gave up 5 bases and J gave up 1 base, with 11 bases separating them. This CDR3 region has 14 residues. CDR1 is MGHRA, CDR2 YSYEKL, per germline. DNA of the CDR3: TGCGCCAGCAGCAGCTTAGGGGCGAACACTGAAGCTTTCTTT. Protein: CASSSLGANTEAFF.